The present entry profiles one TCR beta chain with its context. The assay was immunoSEQ multiplex PCR, and TCRdb's table has in-frame clones only and misses some. The sample yields around 100,000 clones, less than 90% seen once. The sample originates from a study of blood T cell repertoires in COVID-19. As for the study in general: Material from acute and convalescent COVID-19 was sourced from the United States, Italy and Spain. PBMCs, B-cell-depleted T cells, or T cells provided the cDNA or gDNA that made up the material.

Trimming at V came to 4 bases and at J to 0 bases, leaving 7 bases not matched to a gene. Germline values: CDR1 SGDLS, CDR2 YYNGEE. This CDR3 contains 16 residues. The J gene is TRBJ1-3, the V gene TRBV9; TRBD1 aligns across 7 bases. The sequencing input was peripheral blood. The source of this sequence is a man between 65 and 80 years old with active or convalescent COVID-19. Written as DNA, the CDR3 is TGTGCCAGCAGCCTAGGGACAGTCAGCTCTGGAAACACCATATATTTT. This translates into CASSLGTVSSGNTIYF.